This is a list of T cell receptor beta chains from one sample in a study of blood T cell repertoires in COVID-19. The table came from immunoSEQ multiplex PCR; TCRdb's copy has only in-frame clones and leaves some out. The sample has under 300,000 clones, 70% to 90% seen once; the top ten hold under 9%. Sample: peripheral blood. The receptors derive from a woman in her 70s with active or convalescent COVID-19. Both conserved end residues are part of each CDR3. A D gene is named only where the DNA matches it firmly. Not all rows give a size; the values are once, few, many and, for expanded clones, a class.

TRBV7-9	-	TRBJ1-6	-	TGTGCCAGCAGCCCTATGAGGGGGGGCGCATCCTATAATTCACCCCTCCACTTT	CASSPMRGGASYNSPLHF
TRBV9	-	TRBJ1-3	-	TGTGCCAGCAGCGTTCTCCCCCAGGACAGCTCTGGAAACACCATATATTTT	CASSVLPQDSSGNTIYF
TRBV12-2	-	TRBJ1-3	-	-	CASRQLPVGSGNTIYF
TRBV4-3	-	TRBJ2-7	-	TGCGCCAGCAGCCAAGATAATGCTGAGAGCTCCTACGAGCAGTACTTC	CASSQDNAESSYEQYF
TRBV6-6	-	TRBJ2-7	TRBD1	TGTGCCAGCAAAAGTAGATCACAGGGGCTCGAGCAGTACTTC	CASKSRSQGLEQYF
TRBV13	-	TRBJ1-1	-	TGTGCCAGCAGCTTAGGCCTCCCCGGTACGGGGAGGTTCAACACTGAAGCTTTCTTT	CASSLGLPGTGRFNTEAFF
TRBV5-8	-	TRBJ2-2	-	TGTGCCGGACATAGACAGGTTTACGCGAACACCGGGGAGCTGTTTTTT	CAGHRQVYANTGELFF
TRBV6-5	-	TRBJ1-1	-	TGTGCCAGCAGTCGGACCAGGGACACTGAAGCTTTCTTT	CASSRTRDTEAFF
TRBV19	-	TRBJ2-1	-	TGTGCCAGTAGTAGTATCATGAGCTCCTACAATGAGCAGTTCTTC	CASSSIMSSYNEQFF
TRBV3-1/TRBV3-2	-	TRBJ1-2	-	TGTGCCAGCAGCCCCACAGGGTCCAACTATGGCTACACCTTC	CASSPTGSNYGYTF
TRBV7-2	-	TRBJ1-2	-	TGTGCCAGCAGCTTAGTGGTAGTACAGGTTAGGTATGGCTACACCTTC	CASSLVVVQVRYGYTF
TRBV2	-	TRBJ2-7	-	TGTGCCAGCAGTGCCCTACAGTTTAGCTCCTACGAGCAGTACTTC	CASSALQFSSYEQYF
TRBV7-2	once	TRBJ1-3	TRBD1	TGTGCCAGCAGCTTAGTGGCAGGGGGCAGAAACACCATATATTTT	CASSLVAGGRNTIYF
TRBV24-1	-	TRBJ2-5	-	TGTGCCACCAGTAGGCCAGGGGTTCAGGAGACCCAGTACTTC	CATSRPGVQETQYF
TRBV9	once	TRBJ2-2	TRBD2	TGTGCCAGCAGCGTAGGCGCGGGGGGGCGATGGACCGGGGAGCTGTTTTTT	CASSVGAGGRWTGELFF
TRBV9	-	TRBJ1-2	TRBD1	TGTGCCAGCAGCGTAGGTCAGGGGGCCTCAGGGGGCTACACCTTC	CASSVGQGASGGYTF
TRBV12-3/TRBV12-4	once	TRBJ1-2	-	TGTGCCAGCAGTTTGGGAGCCTATGGCTACACCTTC	CASSLGAYGYTF
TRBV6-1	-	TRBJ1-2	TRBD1	TGTGCCAGCAGTGATTTCGGCAGGGGGAGTGGCTACACCTTC	CASSDFGRGSGYTF
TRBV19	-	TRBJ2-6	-	TGTGCCAGTAGTATATCCGGTACCGGGGCCAACGTCCTGACTTTC	CASSISGTGANVLTF
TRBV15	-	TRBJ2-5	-	TGTGCCACCAGCAGAGATCCGGGGACTGGGGAGACCCAGTACTTC	CATSRDPGTGETQYF
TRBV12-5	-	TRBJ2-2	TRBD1	TGTGCTAGTGCCATCGGACAGGGATACACCGGGGAGCTGTTTTTT	CASAIGQGYTGELFF
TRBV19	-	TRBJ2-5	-	TGTGCCAGTAGTCCCACCGGGACTCAAGAGACCCAGTACTTC	CASSPTGTQETQYF
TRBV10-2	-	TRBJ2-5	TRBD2	TGCGCCAGCGGTCTAGCGGGGGACGAGACCCAGTACTTC	CASGLAGDETQYF
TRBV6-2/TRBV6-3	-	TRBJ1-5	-	TGTGCCAGCAGTTACTGGGGAGGTCAGCCCCAGCATTTT	CASSYWGGQPQHF
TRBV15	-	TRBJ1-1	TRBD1	TGTGCCACCAGCAGGGGGGACAGGGAAGACACTGAAGCTTTCTTT	CATSRGDREDTEAFF
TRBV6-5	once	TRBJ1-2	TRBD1	TGTGCCAGCAGAAGACAGGGAGCTAACTATGGCTACACCTTC	CASRRQGANYGYTF
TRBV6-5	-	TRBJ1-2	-	TGTGCCAGCAGTTACTCGCCAGACACTAACTATGGCTACACCTTC	CASSYSPDTNYGYTF
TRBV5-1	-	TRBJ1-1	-	TGCGCCAGCAGCCCGGACAGTAACACTGAAGCTTTCTTT	CASSPDSNTEAFF
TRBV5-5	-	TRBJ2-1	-	TGTGCCAGCAGCACCGGGACTGGAACCTACAATGAGCAGTTCTTC	CASSTGTGTYNEQFF
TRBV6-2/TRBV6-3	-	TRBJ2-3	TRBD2	TGTGCCAGCAGTTACCCAGCGGGGGGGCGGAACACGCAGTATTTT	CASSYPAGGRNTQYF
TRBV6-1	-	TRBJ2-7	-	TGTGCCAGCAGTGACCATTACGAGCAGTACTTC	CASSDHYEQYF
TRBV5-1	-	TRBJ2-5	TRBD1	TGCGCCAGCAGCTGGACAGGGGAGGGGGAGACCCAGTACTTC	CASSWTGEGETQYF
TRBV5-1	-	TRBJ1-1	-	TGCGCCAGCAGCTTGGGTCAGATGAACACTGAAGCTTTCTTT	CASSLGQMNTEAFF
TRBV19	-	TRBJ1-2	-	TGTGCCAGTAGCCGAAGCAGCGGTCAGGCGATAGCTAACTATGGCTACACCTTC	CASSRSSGQAIANYGYTF
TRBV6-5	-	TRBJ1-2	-	TGTGCCAGCAAAGGTGAGGGAGCTACCGGCTATGGCTACACCTTC	CASKGEGATGYGYTF
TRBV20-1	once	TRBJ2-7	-	TGCAGTGCTAGTGATTCCGGGAGCTCCTACGAGCAGTACTTC	CSASDSGSSYEQYF
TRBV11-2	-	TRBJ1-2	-	TGTGCCAGCAGCAAAGGGGTGGGGGGTGCCTATGGCTACACCTTC	CASSKGVGGAYGYTF
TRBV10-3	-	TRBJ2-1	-	TGTGCCATCAGTGATAAAAATGAGCAGTTCTTC	CAISDKNEQFF
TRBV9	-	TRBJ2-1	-	TGTGCCAGCAGCGTAGCACTAGATTTACAAAATGAGCAGTTCTTC	CASSVALDLQNEQFF